The 20 T cell receptor beta chains reported below all come from one sample, sequenced in a study of T cell responses to AZD1222 COVID-19 vaccine. Libraries were prepared by immunoSEQ multiplex PCR; TCRdb keeps only in-frame clonotypes and omits some of them. This table holds about 150,000 clones, roughly nine tenths found once. Source: peripheral blood, taken 28 days after the second AZD1222 dose. The receptors were gathered from an adult who received the AZD1222 COVID-19 vaccine.

V gene TRBV7-2 combines with J gene TRBJ2-7; no definite D call. The germline V gene has CDR1 SGHTA and CDR2 FQGNSA. The CDR3 spans 12 residues. V lost 10 bases and J 1 base, leaving 11 bases between the germline ends. The CDR3 DNA reads as TGTGCCATAGAAGGGTGGTCCTACGAGCAGTACTTC. Amino acids: CAIEGWSYEQYF.

This clone was observed once. The rearrangement joins TRBV4-1 to TRBJ1-4; 10 nucleotides match TRBD1. V trimming: 4 bases; J trimming: 4 bases; junction bases outside the gene matches: 3. Germline V CDR1 and CDR2: MGHRA, YSYEKL. The CDR3 extends over 15 amino acids. CDR3 sequence reads: CASSRGQGDNEKLFF. The CDR3 DNA follows: TGCGCCAGCAGCCGAGGACAGGGGGATAATGAAAAACTGTTTTTT.

The genes are TRBV9 and TRBJ1-2; no clear D gene. The CDR3 consists of 13 residues. V was shortened by 0 bases and J by 2 bases, with 5 bases between the two germline ends. Germline CDR1 SGDLS, CDR2 YYNGEE. The CDR3 DNA sequence: TGTGCCAGCAGCGTAGAGGCAAACTATGGCTACACCTTC. It is translated as CASSVEANYGYTF.

The genes are TRBV5-8 and TRBJ1-1; D not certain. The CDR3 has 17 residues. Germline lookup yields CDR1 SGHTS and CDR2 YDEGEE. V lost 1 base and J lost 0, with 16 bases in between. CDR3 loop: CASSLPGQLGVNTEAFF. CDR3 nucleotides: TGTGCCAGCAGCTTGCCGGGTCAGCTCGGGGTGAACACTGAAGCTTTCTTT.

The genes are TRBV12-3 or TRBV12-4 and TRBJ1-1; D is possibly TRBD1 (5 bases). The CDR3 sequence is 13 residues long. Trimming removed 6 bases at V and 6 bases at J, with 14 bases between. The DNA of the CDR3 is TGTGCCAGCAGCGATTCCAGGGTTCCTGAAGCTTTCTTT. Translating gives CASSDSRVPEAFF.

The chain joins TRBV9 to TRBJ2-1, with 11 bases fitting TRBD2. Germline CDR1 reads SGDLS; CDR2 reads YYNGEE. The CDR3 sequence is 18 residues long. V dropped 3 bases and J dropped 8; count of bases not matched to a gene: 16. The CDR3 here is CASSAFSASGGYVHEQFF. The DNA of the CDR3 is TGTGCCAGCAGCGCATTTTCGGCTAGCGGGGGGTATGTTCATGAGCAGTTCTTC.

V is TRBV5-4 and J is TRBJ2-5; 7 bases are shared with TRBD1. The length of the CDR3 is 15 residues. CDR1 and CDR2 (germline): SGHNT, YYREEE (reference sequence). Trimming cost V 0 bases and J 2 bases; bases outside gene matches: 4. DNA for the CDR3: TGTGCCAGCAGCTTGGCGACCAGGGGGCAAGAGACCCAGTACTTC. Encoded protein: CASSLATRGQETQYF.

This clone was detected once. The rearrangement joins TRBV6-5 to TRBJ1-2; tentative D call: TRBD1 (6 bases). This CDR3 has 14 amino acids. The germline gives CDR1 MNHEY, CDR2 SVGAGI. With 4 bases removed from V and 5 bases from J, the gap between germline ends came to 14 bases. CDR3 region: CASSSRGGRYGYTF. The CDR3 region has the DNA TGTGCCAGCAGTTCCCGGGGGGGCCGGTATGGCTACACCTTC.

The rearrangement uses TRBV30 and TRBJ1-5, with unresolved D. The CDR3 spans 14 residues. Trimming stripped 4 bases from V and 0 bases from J, with 10 bases between. Germline values: CDR1 GTSNPN, CDR2 SVGIG (reference sequence). CDR3 DNA sequence: TGTGCCTGGACCCATTCGGTTAGCAATCAGCCCCAGCATTTT. Translation: CAWTHSVSNQPQHF.

The V and J genes are TRBV18 and TRBJ1-3; D is unresolved. Germline V CDR1 and CDR2: KGHSH, LQKENI. The CDR3 sequence is 16 residues long. Trimming took off 2 bases at V and 4 bases at J, with 15 bases between the two ends. The CDR3 reads CASSPTGPSPGNTIYF. The CDR3 coding sequence is TGTGCCAGCTCACCAACTGGACCGTCCCCCGGAAACACCATATATTTT.

The CDR3 is CASSLGTNTEAFF. For the CDR3, the DNA is TGTGCCAGCAGCTTAGGGACGAACACTGAAGCTTTCTTT. The chain couples TRBV7-2 to TRBJ1-1; D gene uncertain. V was trimmed by 1 base and J by 1 base, leaving 4 bases between them. The CDR3 runs 13 residues. In germline, CDR1 is SGHTA, CDR2 FQGNSA.

The rearrangement uses TRBV4-1 and TRBJ1-6; the match to TRBD1 covers 11 bases. There are 17 residues in the CDR3. V lost 1 base to trimming and J lost 9 bases; unmatched junction nucleotides: 8. CDR1 is MGHRA, CDR2 YSYEKL, per germline. Here the CDR3 DNA reads TGCGCCAGCAGCCAAGCGGTGAGGGGACAGGGGGGTTCACCCCTCCACTTT. Translating gives CASSQAVRGQGGSPLHF.

V and J are TRBV10-1 and TRBJ2-5; 8 bases are shared with TRBD1. From germline, CDR1 is WNHNN and CDR2 SYGVQD (reference sequence). CDR3 length: 13 residues. V lost 8 bases and J lost 3; bases outside the gene matches: 5. CDR3 coding DNA: TGCGCCAGCTCCGACAGGGGAGAAGAGACCCAGTACTTC. Translating it yields CASSDRGEETQYF.

The chain recombines TRBV12-5 with TRBJ1-6; possible D gene TRBD1, 6 bases. Trimming left V 4 bases short and J 8 bases short, with 15 bases between. CDR1 and CDR2 from the germline V gene are LGHNT and FRNRAP. This CDR3 has 15 residues. CDR3 bases: TGTGCTAGTGGTTCCCTCGGGGGGCTGTATTCACCCCTCCACTTT. Its protein product is CASGSLGGLYSPLHF.

The V call is TRBV2, the J call TRBJ1-2; no clear D. The CDR3 has 11 residues. Germline V gives CDR1 SNHLY, CDR2 FYNNEI. The V end lost 7 bases, the J end lost 3 bases, and 6 bases lay between the germline ends. In nucleotides, the CDR3 is TGTGCCAGCACGGAAGACTATGGCTACACCTTC. Translation: CASTEDYGYTF.

About this clone itself: Mismatch with germline at one junction end may stem from a read error. The rearrangement links TRBV10-3 to TRBJ1-4, with 9 bases aligning to TRBD1. The CDR3 extends over 15 amino acids. In germline, CDR1 is ENHRY, CDR2 SYGVKD. The CDR3 DNA reads TGTGCCATCAGTGGGGACAGGGTAGCTAAGGAAAAACTGTTTTTT. It is translated as CAISGDRVAKEKLFF.

The chain recombines TRBV5-5 with TRBJ2-3, with TRBD2 matching 7 bases. The V and J ends lost 2 bases and 0 bases, in that order; junction bases with no gene match: 6. Per germline, CDR1 SGHKS and CDR2 YYEKEE (reference sequence). This CDR3 has 16 amino acids. Written as DNA, the CDR3 is TGTGCCAGCAGCTTAGCGGGAAAATCTAGCACAGATACGCAGTATTTT. Protein sequence: CASSLAGKSSTDTQYF.

The V gene is TRBV19, the J gene TRBJ1-5; TRBD1 might be the D (5 bases). Trimming cost V 3 bases and J 2 bases, with 11 bases left between them. CDR1 and CDR2 (germline): LNHDA, SQIVND (reference sequence). This CDR3 region has 15 residues. This chain's CDR3 is CASSIARGGNQPQHF. The CDR3 nucleotides read TGTGCCAGTAGTATCGCCCGGGGGGGCAATCAGCCCCAGCATTTT.

The chain joins TRBV5-4 to TRBJ2-2; TRBD2 matches at 16 bases. The J segment lost 4 bases and the V segment lost 4 bases, leaving 13 bases of the junction unmatched. In germline, CDR1 is SGHNT, CDR2 YYREEE (reference sequence). There are 20 residues in the CDR3. The CDR3 reads CASSVPTGTSGGARTGELFF. The DNA of the CDR3 is TGTGCCAGCAGCGTGCCAACCGGGACTAGCGGGGGGGCCCGCACCGGGGAGCTGTTTTTT.

V is TRBV5-8 and J is TRBJ1-1; no clear D gene. This CDR3 contains 11 residues. The V end was cut by 1 base, the J end by 8 bases, with 6 bases between. Germline V lookup: CDR1 SGHTS, CDR2 YDEGEE. CDR3 protein: CASSLRGEAFF. DNA for the CDR3: TGTGCCAGCAGCTTGCGGGGAGAAGCTTTCTTT.